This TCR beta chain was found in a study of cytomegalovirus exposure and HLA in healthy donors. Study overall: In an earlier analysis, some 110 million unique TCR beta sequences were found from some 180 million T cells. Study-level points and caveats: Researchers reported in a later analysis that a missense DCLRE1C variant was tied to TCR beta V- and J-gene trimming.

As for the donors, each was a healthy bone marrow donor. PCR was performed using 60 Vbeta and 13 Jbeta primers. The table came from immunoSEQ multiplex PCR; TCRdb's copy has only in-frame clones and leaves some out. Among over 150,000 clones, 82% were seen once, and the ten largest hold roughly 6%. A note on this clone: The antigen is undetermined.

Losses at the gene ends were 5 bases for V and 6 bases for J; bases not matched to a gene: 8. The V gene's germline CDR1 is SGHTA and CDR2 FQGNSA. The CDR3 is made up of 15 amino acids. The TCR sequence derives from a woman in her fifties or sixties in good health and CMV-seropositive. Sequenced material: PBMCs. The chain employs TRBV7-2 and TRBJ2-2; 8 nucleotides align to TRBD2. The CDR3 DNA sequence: TGTGCCAGCAGCGTGGGACTAGTAGGGTCCGGGGAGCTGTTTTTT. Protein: CASSVGLVGSGELFF.